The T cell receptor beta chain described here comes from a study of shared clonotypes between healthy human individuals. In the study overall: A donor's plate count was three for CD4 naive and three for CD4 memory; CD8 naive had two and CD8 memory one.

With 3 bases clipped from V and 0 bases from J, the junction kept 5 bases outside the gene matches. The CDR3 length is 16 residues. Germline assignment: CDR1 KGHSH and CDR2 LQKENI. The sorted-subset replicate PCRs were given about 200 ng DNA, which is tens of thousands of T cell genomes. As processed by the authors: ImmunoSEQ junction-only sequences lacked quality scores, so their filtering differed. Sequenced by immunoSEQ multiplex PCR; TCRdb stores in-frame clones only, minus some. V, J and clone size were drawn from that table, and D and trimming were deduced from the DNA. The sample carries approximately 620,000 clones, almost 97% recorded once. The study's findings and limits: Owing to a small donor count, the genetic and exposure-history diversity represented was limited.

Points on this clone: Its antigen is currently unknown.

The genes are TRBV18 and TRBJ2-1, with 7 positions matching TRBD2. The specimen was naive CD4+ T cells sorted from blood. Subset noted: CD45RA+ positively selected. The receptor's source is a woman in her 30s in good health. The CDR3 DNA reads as TGTGCCAGCTCACCCCTCCGCGGGAGCTCCTACAATGAGCAGTTCTTC. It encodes CASSPLRGSSYNEQFF.